This TCR beta chain comes out of a study of T cell responses to AZD1222 COVID-19 vaccine. The CDR3 length is 14 residues. V was trimmed by 0 bases and J by 2 bases, leaving 9 bases between them. CDR1 and CDR2 from the germline V gene are SGHRS and YFSETQ. Sequenced by immunoSEQ multiplex PCR; TCRdb stores in-frame clones only, minus some. Among fewer than 200,000 clones, roughly nine tenths were seen once, and the ten largest hold 1.5% to 2%. Details on this clone: The antigen is unknown.

Study results and caveats: Clonal diversity may have been underestimated in mostly white British donors.

This specimen consisted of peripheral blood, obtained on day 0 of AZD1222 vaccination. The V call is TRBV5-1, the J call TRBJ2-7; D may be TRBD1 (5 bases). This clonotype was obtained from an adult in good health. In DNA form, the CDR3 reads TGCGCCAGCAGCTTGGAAGGGGTCCCCTACGAGCAGTACTTC. This codes for CASSLEGVPYEQYF.